A selection of T cell receptor beta chains follows, all from one sample in a study of regulatory T cells in long-lasting Graves disease. TCRdb itself ran the multiplex PCR reads through MiXCR, one entry per CDR3 protein. This table has about 620,000 distinct CDR3 sequences, approximately 15% appearing once. A further study also used this sample, focusing on T cells in Graves' hyperthyroidism and ophthalmopathy.

The sequencing here drew on peripheral blood mononuclear cells (PBMCs), taken at new diagnosis, from a patient treated with antithyroid drugs. These receptors all stem from a woman younger than 45 with Graves disease. CDR3s leave out the opening cysteine and the closing phenylalanine or tryptophan.

V,J,CDR3
TRBV6-1,TRBJ2-5,ASTHQWDRVLQETQY
TRBV11-2,TRBJ2-7,ASSPLLDRYEQY
TRBV11-2,TRBJ2-5,ASSYFSGSPETQY
TRBV28,TRBJ2-3,ASSKGTSGRDTQY
TRBV28,TRBJ2-3,ASSTSADTQY
TRBV14,TRBJ2-7,ASNLAGGAYEQY
TRBV2,TRBJ2-1,ASRSGSVGDEQF
TRBV4-1,TRBJ2-7,ASSHRVGQVSGEQY
TRBV2,TRBJ2-1,ASSGETSGAYNEQF
TRBV5-1,TRBJ2-3,ASSSSGDPTDTQY
TRBV7-2,TRBJ2-7,ASRENRIQTYEQY
TRBV15,TRBJ1-6,ATSREDGLRAPLH
TRBV27,TRBJ2-1,ASSLSPVSYEQF
TRBV28,TRBJ1-2,ASSLKGSYGYT
TRBV2,TRBJ1-1,ASSSDLGTEAF
TRBV5-1,TRBJ1-2,ASSLLDRGDGYT
TRBV6-1,TRBJ2-1,ASSHPRNEQF
TRBV28,TRBJ1-2,ASNPQQGRYGYT
TRBV7-3,TRBJ1-2,ASSLTPGVGYT
TRBV11-2,TRBJ2-1,ASRTGPSSYNEQF
TRBV28,TRBJ2-7,ASSLGRDYEQY
TRBV5-1,TRBJ2-5,ASSPTGQGKETQY
TRBV20-1,TRBJ2-7,SARDSEQY
TRBV20-1,TRBJ2-7,SARDEIGPYEQY
TRBV27,TRBJ2-5,ASRQDSTAGTQY
TRBV7-3,TRBJ2-3,ASSHPGLAGVGDTQY
TRBV19,TRBJ2-7,ASKGGRAHEQY
TRBV5-6,TRBJ2-1,ASLYRGQFNEQF